One sample yielded the 28 T cell receptor beta chains listed below, sequenced in a study of beta chain features in type 1 diabetes (dated by TCRdb to 2016 to 2019). Broad study findings and their caveats: In all four CD4+ subsets, TCRB CDR3 length was moderately but significantly shorter in type 1 diabetes patients.

Libraries came from the immunoSEQ multiplex PCR assay. All of the isolated RNA was reverse transcribed with the High Capacity cDNA Reverse Transcription Kit, so expressed TCRB transcripts were sequenced. Here the immuneACCESS table is served through TCRdb, limited to in-frame sequences with V and J called. Missing clones are a known gap in these copies; in checked studies unresolved V genes cover under half, and the rest lacks a known reason. In all, the sample holds some 360,000 clones, and about 10% of those were seen once. Roughly 0.54% of the sample is in the top ten clones. No antigens are known for them. The sample was central memory CD4+ T cells from blood. These receptors all stem from a man under 40 with type 1 diabetes.

This chain links TRBV5-6 with TRBJ2-5, with 9 positions matching TRBD2. Germline lookup yields CDR1 SGHDT and CDR2 YYEEEE. Trimming cost V 5 bases and J 4 bases; bases outside gene matches: 12. The CDR3 loop spans 16 amino acids. CDR3 sequence reads: CASRQGIAGVGETQYF. The CDR3 nucleotides read TGTGCCAGCAGGCAAGGAATAGCGGGAGTCGGAGAGACCCAGTACTTC.

This clone has more than one count but fewer than ten. The gene calls are TRBV6-1 and TRBJ1-5; 8 bases are a match to TRBD1. Germline CDR1 and CDR2: MNHNS and SASEGT. The CDR3 has 15 residues. The V and J ends lost 3 bases and 3 bases, in that order; junction bases with no gene match: 4. The CDR3 region has the DNA TGTGCCAGCAGTGACAGGGACAGGACCAATCAGCCCCAGCATTTT. Residues: CASSDRDRTNQPQHF.

There are a few counts of this clone. This chain links TRBV18 with TRBJ2-7; no reliable D call. The length of the CDR3 is 13 residues. V lost 3 bases and J 5 bases, leaving 11 bases between the germline ends. CDR1 is KGHSH and CDR2 is LQKENI in the germline V gene. The CDR3 DNA reads as TGTGCCAGCTCACCGGTCGAGGCCCACGAGCAGTACTTC. This gives the protein CASSPVEAHEQYF.

The CDR3 spells CASSMVPDEGDYGYTF. Here the CDR3 DNA reads TGTGCCAGTAGTATGGTGCCAGACGAGGGGGACTATGGCTACACCTTC. The rearrangement links TRBV19 to TRBJ1-2; tentatively, D is TRBD1 (6 bases). The V end was cut by 3 bases, the J end by 3 bases, with 17 bases between. Germline CDR1 and CDR2: LNHDA and SQIVND (reference sequence). CDR3 length equals 16 residues. The full variable domain, its missing parts supplied by reference TRBV19 and TRBJ1-2, is DGGITQSPKYLFRKEGQNVTLSCEQNLNHDAMYWYRQDPGQGLRLIYYSQIVNDFQKGDIAEGYSVSREKKESFPLTVTSAQKNPTAFYLCASSMVPDEGDYGYTFGSGTRLTVV.

The V call is TRBV27, the J call TRBJ2-2, with 9 bases identical to TRBD1. From germline, CDR1 is MNHEY and CDR2 SMNVEV (reference sequence). This CDR3 region has 17 residues. J was trimmed by 8 bases and V by 5 bases; bases with no gene match: 15. The CDR3 loop reads CASSPHGQGSDTGELFF. CDR3 bases: TGTGCCAGCAGTCCCCACGGACAGGGGTCAGATACGGGGGAGCTGTTTTTT.

The chain has TRBV5-6 and TRBJ2-7, with 9 bases that match TRBD1. The trim removed 3 bases at V and 6 bases at J, leaving 19 bases unmatched. Germline CDR1 and CDR2: SGHDT and YYEEEE. The CDR3 totals 18 residues. CDR3 DNA sequence: TGTGCCAGCAGCTGGGGGACCGTAAGGGGACAGGGCTCCCTCGAGCAGTACTTC. Protein product: CASSWGTVRGQGSLEQYF.

This clone has at least ten counts. Other DNA sequences from this sample encode an identical CDR3 as well. This chain links TRBV11-2 with TRBJ2-1; 12 bases match TRBD2. Trimming removed 5 bases from V and 6 bases from J; junction bases left unmatched: 8. Germline V lookup: CDR1 SGHAT, CDR2 FQNNGV. The CDR3 totals 16 residues. CDR3 amino acids: CASSPRLAGVFNEQFF. The CDR3, as DNA: TGTGCCAGCAGCCCCAGACTAGCGGGGGTTTTCAATGAGCAGTTCTTC.

Turning to this clone: The sample has other DNA sequences that encode this CDR3 too. The chain joins TRBV21-1 to TRBJ2-1; the table's D call, TRBD1, was not checked against the DNA. TRBV21-1 is a pseudogene. This CDR3 contains 19 residues. In nucleotides, the CDR3 is TGTGCCAGCAGCAAAGCAGCAAAGGACAGGGGTCCGACCTACAATGAGCAGTTCTTC. Amino acids: CASSKAAKDRGPTYNEQFF.

J is TRBJ1-5 and V is TRBV7-2; 8 bases line up with TRBD1. Trimming took 2 bases from V and 4 from J; bases not matched to a gene: 7. This CDR3 region has 16 residues. Germline loops: CDR1 SGHTA, CDR2 FQGNSA. The CDR3 reads CASSLFGQGLNQPQHF. The CDR3 nucleotides are TGTGCCAGCAGCTTATTCGGACAGGGACTAAATCAGCCCCAGCATTTT.

V gene TRBV7-3 combines with J gene TRBJ2-5; tentative D call: TRBD2 (6 bases). V lost 0 bases to trimming and J lost 3 bases, with 11 bases between them. The germline V gene has CDR1 SGHTA and CDR2 FQGTGA. The CDR3 is 15 amino acids. CDR3 sequence (DNA): TGTGCCAGCAGCTTAACCGGGAGAAGGGAAGAGACCCAGTACTTC. It translates to CASSLTGRREETQYF.

This clone was counted only a few times. V and J are TRBV7-2 and TRBJ2-5; 7 bases match TRBD1. After removal of 2 bases from V and 5 bases from J, the junction contained 11 bases not matched to a gene. The germline V gene encodes CDR1 SGHTA and CDR2 FQGNSA. CDR3 length equals 16 residues. CDR3 protein: CASSLQPAGGRETQYF. The CDR3 DNA sequence: TGTGCCAGCAGCTTACAACCGGCAGGGGGTAGGGAGACCCAGTACTTC.

This clone has only a few counts. The chain has TRBV27 and TRBJ2-7; perhaps TRBD2 as D (6 bases). The V gene lost 5 bases and the J gene lost 1 base, with 12 bases spanning the gap. The CDR3 is made up of 14 amino acids. CDR1 and CDR2 (germline): MNHEY, SMNVEV (reference sequence). This CDR3 reads CASSPRDVSYEQYF. As DNA, the CDR3 is TGTGCCAGCAGTCCGCGGGACGTATCCTACGAGCAGTACTTC.

The CDR3 spells CASREREGGNEQFF. In DNA form, the CDR3 reads TGTGCCAGCAGGGAGCGGGAGGGGGGAAATGAGCAGTTCTTC. The chain uses TRBV7-9 and TRBJ2-1; TRBD2 matches at 10 bases. Per the germline V gene, CDR1 is SEHNR and CDR2 is FQNEAQ (reference sequence). Unmatched junction bases numbered 6, after V lost 6 bases and J lost 7 bases. CDR3 length: 14 residues.

The chain combines TRBV15 with TRBJ2-7; TRBD1 matches 8 bases. The CDR3 loop spans 14 amino acids. V lost 3 bases, J lost 4 bases, and 5 bases stayed unmatched. The germline CDR1 and CDR2 sequences are LNHNV and YYDKDF (reference sequence). DNA for the CDR3: TGTGCCACCAGCAGGGGACAGGACCCTTACGAGCAGTACTTC. It encodes CATSRGQDPYEQYF.

In this sample, this clone turned up a few times. The CDR3 region has the DNA TGTGCCAGCAGCTTAGGCTCCGGGAACCCCCAGCATTTT. Its translation: CASSLGSGNPQHF. This rearrangement joins TRBV7-2 to TRBJ1-5; D ambiguous. Trimming stripped 1 base from V and 10 bases from J, with 11 bases between. There are 13 residues in the CDR3. The germline CDR1 and CDR2 sequences are SGHTA and FQGNSA.

J is TRBJ2-5 and V is TRBV27; D is unresolved. The CDR3 contains 13 residues. Trimming cost V 3 bases and J 2 bases, with 7 bases left between them. Per the germline V gene, CDR1 is MNHEY and CDR2 is SMNVEV (reference sequence). The CDR3 bases are TGTGCCAGCAGTTTGAGCTGGCAAGAGACCCAGTACTTC. Protein: CASSLSWQETQYF.

This clone showed up just a few times. This chain links TRBV2 with TRBJ2-7; D call uncertain. CDR3 length: 12 residues. Germline CDR1 is SNHLY and CDR2 is FYNNEI. V lost 5 bases to trimming and J lost 7 bases, with 12 bases between them. The CDR3 DNA follows: TGTGCCAGCAGTTACACCCTACAGGAGCAGTACTTC. This gives the protein CASSYTLQEQYF.

V gene TRBV14 combines with J gene TRBJ2-5, with TRBD2 matching over 13 bases. The germline gives CDR1 SGHDN, CDR2 FVKESK. The CDR3 covers 17 residues. Trimming cost V 4 bases and J 4 bases; bases outside gene matches: 9. CDR3 region: CASSLYTSGRAAETQYF. CDR3 nucleotides: TGTGCCAGCAGCCTATACACTAGCGGGAGGGCCGCAGAGACCCAGTACTTC. The complete variable domain, with remaining parts taken from reference TRBV14 and TRBJ2-5, reads EAGVTQFPSHSVIEKGQTVTLRCDPISGHDNLYWYRRVMGKEIKFLLHFVKESKQDESGMPNNRFLAERTGGTYSTLKVQPAELEDSGVYFCASSLYTSGRAAETQYFGPGTRLLVL.

The chain carries TRBV5-1 and TRBJ2-3; D possibly uses TRBD1 or TRBD2 (5 bases each). This CDR3 has 16 amino acids. Germline V gene data show CDR1 as SGHRS and CDR2 as YFSETQ. V lost 6 bases and J lost 0, with 17 bases in between. Written as DNA, the CDR3 is TGCGCCAGCACCCAGTGGGGCGGGTCTAGCACAGATACGCAGTATTTT. It translates to CASTQWGGSSTDTQYF.

This clone has more than one count but fewer than ten. The rearrangement joins TRBV25-1 to TRBJ2-6; D not certain. Trimming took off 2 bases at V and 0 bases at J, with 14 bases between the two ends. The CDR3 is 18 residues long. Germline CDR1 reads MGHDK; CDR2 reads SYGVNS. CDR3 amino acids: CASSEGSTFGSGANVLTF. The CDR3 region has the DNA TGTGCCAGCAGTGAAGGGTCCACATTCGGCTCTGGGGCCAACGTCCTGACTTTC.

The V gene is TRBV5-4, the J gene TRBJ2-3; 8 bases align to TRBD2. With 4 bases clipped from V and 3 bases from J, the junction kept 10 bases outside the gene matches. This CDR3 contains 16 residues. The germline V gene has CDR1 SGHNT and CDR2 YYREEE (reference sequence). The CDR3 reads CASSTARLASTDTQYF. In DNA, the CDR3 is TGTGCCAGCAGCACAGCTCGACTAGCGTCAACAGATACGCAGTATTTT.

V and J are TRBV7-9 and TRBJ1-2; 8 bases map to TRBD1. The V gene end was trimmed by 10 bases and the J gene end by 8 bases; junction bases not matched to a gene: 18. Germline assignment: CDR1 SEHNR and CDR2 FQNEAQ (reference sequence). The length of the CDR3 is 15 residues. CDR3 nucleotides: TGTGCCAACAGTTTCGGGGCACAGGGGGACCAGGGCTACACCTTC. It encodes CANSFGAQGDQGYTF.

V gene TRBV27 combines with J gene TRBJ2-6; TRBD1 or TRBD2 may be the D gene (5 bases each). The germline V gene has CDR1 MNHEY and CDR2 SMNVEV (reference sequence). The CDR3 is 18 residues long. Deletions cut 5 bases from V and 2 bases from J, with 19 bases between. CDR3 amino acids: CASSPWAGASAGANVLTF. CDR3 DNA sequence: TGTGCCAGCAGTCCTTGGGCCGGGGCTTCGGCTGGGGCCAACGTCCTGACTTTC.

The chain has TRBV18 and TRBJ2-1; either TRBD1 or TRBD2 may fit D (5 bases each). The germline V and J ends were trimmed by 3 bases and 1 base, with 16 bases remaining between them. CDR1 is KGHSH and CDR2 is LQKENI in the germline V gene. The CDR3 consists of 17 residues. The CDR3 bases are TGTGCCAGCTCACCCCGAGGGGCGGAGCAGTCCTACAATGAGCAGTTCTTC. Encoded protein: CASSPRGAEQSYNEQFF.

The chain uses TRBV7-2 and TRBJ1-4, with TRBD1 as a possible D gene (5 bases). Trimming pared 1 base from V and 0 bases from J, leaving 18 bases between. Germline loops: CDR1 SGHTA, CDR2 FQGNSA. This CDR3 is built from 19 residues. The CDR3 region has the DNA TGTGCCAGCAGCTTAGTCTCGACCAACTGGGGGGCAACTAATGAAAAACTGTTTTTT. Protein: CASSLVSTNWGATNEKLFF.

This clone was detected many times. The chain couples TRBV10-3 to TRBJ1-2; tentative D call: TRBD1 (6 bases). The CDR3 length is 14 residues. Per the germline V gene, CDR1 is ENHRY and CDR2 is SYGVKD. Trimming shortened V by 6 bases and J by 6 bases, and 17 bases separated the two germline ends. DNA for the CDR3: TGTGCCATCAGGGAACAGGGTAAAGAGGATGGCTACACCTTC. The encoded protein is CAIREQGKEDGYTF.

The J gene is TRBJ2-1, the V gene TRBV27; D not certain. CDR3 length equals 13 residues. Germline CDR1 MNHEY, CDR2 SMNVEV (reference sequence). V was clipped by 2 bases and J by 8 bases, with 10 bases between them. The CDR3: CASSLRERHEQFF. The CDR3 nucleotides read TGTGCCAGCAGTTTAAGAGAGAGACATGAGCAGTTCTTC.

This chain joins TRBV20-1 and TRBJ2-1; the D gene is possibly TRBD1 (5 bases). This CDR3 has 10 amino acids. Germline CDR1 and CDR2: DFQATT and SNEGSKA (reference sequence). Trimming left V 1 base short and J 10 bases short, with 5 bases between. The CDR3 reads CSARGQEQFF. DNA for the CDR3: TGCAGTGCTAGAGGACAGGAGCAGTTCTTC.